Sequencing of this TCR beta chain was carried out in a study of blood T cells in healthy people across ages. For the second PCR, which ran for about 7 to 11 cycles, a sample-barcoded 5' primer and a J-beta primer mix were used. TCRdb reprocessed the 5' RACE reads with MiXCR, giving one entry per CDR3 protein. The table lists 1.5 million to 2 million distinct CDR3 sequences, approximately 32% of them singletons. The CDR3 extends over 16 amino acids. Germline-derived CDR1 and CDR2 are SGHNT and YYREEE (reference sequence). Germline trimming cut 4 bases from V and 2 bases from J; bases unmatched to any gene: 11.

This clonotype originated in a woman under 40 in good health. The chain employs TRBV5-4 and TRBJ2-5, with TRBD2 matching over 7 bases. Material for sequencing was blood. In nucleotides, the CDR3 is TGTGCCAGCAGCAGAGGGGCTAGCGGAGTTCAAGAGACCCAGTACTTC. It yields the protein CASSRGASGVQETQYF.